This TCR beta chain was recorded in a study of blood T cell repertoires in COVID-19. Data came from immunoSEQ multiplex PCR; TCRdb stores just in-frame clones and leaves some out. The data show hundreds of thousands of clones, around 89% seen once. The CDR3 is 14 residues long. With 0 bases clipped from V and 5 bases from J, the junction kept 3 bases outside the gene matches. The germline CDR1 and CDR2 sequences are SGHNT and YYREEE (reference sequence). The sequencing input was PBMCs or T cells enriched from blood (not recorded which). The source is a man aged 30 to 39 who had recovered from COVID-19. The genes are TRBV5-4 and TRBJ2-5; 8 bases line up with TRBD2. CDR3 loop: CASSLALADETQYF. The CDR3 DNA reads TGTGCCAGCAGCTTGGCACTAGCGGACGAGACCCAGTACTTC. Looking up the rest from reference TRBV5-4 and TRBJ2-5 gives the full variable domain: ETGVTQSPTHLIKTRGQQVTLRCSSQSGHNTVSWYQQALGQGPQFIFQYYREEENGRGNFPPRFSGLQFPNYSSELNVNALELDDSALYLCASSLALADETQYFGPGTRLLVL.